This T cell receptor beta chain was identified in a study of CD8+CD57+ T cells in acquired aplastic anemia. The wider study: The DNA of sorted CD4+ and CD8+ cells averaged about 3 ug. CD4+ cell libraries from healthy donors averaged about 11 million reads.

The V gene lost 6 bases and the J gene lost 9 bases, with 12 bases spanning the gap. Germline loops: CDR1 MNHNS, CDR2 SASEGT. The CDR3 is made up of 13 amino acids. The study, taken as a whole, reports: Comparison of patients with controls identified roughly 30 shared CD8+ CDR3 sequences.

This clonotype came up many times. Antigen specificity is unknown. Investigators profiled TCR beta VDJ and CDR3 from genomic DNA template. TCRdb fed the reads into MiXCR, producing one record per CDR3 protein. Found here are just over 400,000 distinct CDR3 sequences, approximately 70% of them singletons; the top ten hold 4%. Sequences were obtained from sorted CD4+, CD8+, or CD8+CD57+ T cells (not recorded which) from PBMCs. This receptor was taken from a human donor in good health, serving as a control. The rearrangement joins TRBV6-1 to TRBJ1-6; perhaps TRBD1 as D (5 bases). CDR3 in DNA: TGTGCCAGCAGGCGACCGGGGGGTTCACCCCTCCACTTT. It yields the protein CASRRPGGSPLHF.